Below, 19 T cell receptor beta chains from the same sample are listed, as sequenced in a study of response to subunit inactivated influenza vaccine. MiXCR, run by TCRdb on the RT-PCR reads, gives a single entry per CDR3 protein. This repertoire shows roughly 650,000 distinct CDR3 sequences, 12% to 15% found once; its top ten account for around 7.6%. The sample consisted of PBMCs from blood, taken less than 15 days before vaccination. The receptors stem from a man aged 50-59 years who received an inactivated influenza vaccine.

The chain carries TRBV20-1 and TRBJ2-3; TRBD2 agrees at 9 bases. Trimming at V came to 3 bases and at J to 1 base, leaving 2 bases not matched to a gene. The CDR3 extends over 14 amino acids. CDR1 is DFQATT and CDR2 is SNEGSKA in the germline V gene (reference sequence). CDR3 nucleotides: TGCAGTGCTAGCCAGCGGGGGGGCACAGATACGCAGTATTTT. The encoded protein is CSASQRGGTDTQYF.

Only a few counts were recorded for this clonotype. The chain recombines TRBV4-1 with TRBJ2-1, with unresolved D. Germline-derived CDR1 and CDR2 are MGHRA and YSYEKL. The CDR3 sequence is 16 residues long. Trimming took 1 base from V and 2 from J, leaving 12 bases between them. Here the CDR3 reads CASSQVALSTYNEQFF. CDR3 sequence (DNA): TGCGCCAGCAGCCAAGTGGCACTCTCTACCTACAATGAGCAGTTCTTC.

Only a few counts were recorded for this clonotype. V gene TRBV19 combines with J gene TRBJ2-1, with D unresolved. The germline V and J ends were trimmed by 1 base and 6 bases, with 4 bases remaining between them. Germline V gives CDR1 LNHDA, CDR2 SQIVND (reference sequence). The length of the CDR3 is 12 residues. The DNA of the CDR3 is TGTGCCAGTAGTATAGTAGGCAATGAGCAGTTCTTC. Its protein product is CASSIVGNEQFF.

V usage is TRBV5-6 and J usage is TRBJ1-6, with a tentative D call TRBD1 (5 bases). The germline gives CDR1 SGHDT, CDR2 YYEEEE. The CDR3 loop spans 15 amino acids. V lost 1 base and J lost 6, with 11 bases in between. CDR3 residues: CASSLISTANSPLHF. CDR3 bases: TGTGCCAGCAGCTTGATTTCGACAGCTAATTCACCCCTCCACTTT.

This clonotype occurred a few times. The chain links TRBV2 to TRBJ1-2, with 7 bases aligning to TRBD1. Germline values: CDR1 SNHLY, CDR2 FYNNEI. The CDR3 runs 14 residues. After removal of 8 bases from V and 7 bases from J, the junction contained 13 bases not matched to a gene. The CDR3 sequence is CASSRQGDMGGYTF. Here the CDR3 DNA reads TGTGCCAGCTCAAGGCAGGGGGACATGGGTGGCTACACCTTC.

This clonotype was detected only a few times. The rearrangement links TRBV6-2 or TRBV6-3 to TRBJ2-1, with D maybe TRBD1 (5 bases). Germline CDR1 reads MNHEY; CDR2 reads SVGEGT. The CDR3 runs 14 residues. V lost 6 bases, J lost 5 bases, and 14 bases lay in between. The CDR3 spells CASRQGWADNEQFF. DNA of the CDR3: TGTGCCAGCAGGCAGGGCTGGGCGGACAATGAGCAGTTCTTC.

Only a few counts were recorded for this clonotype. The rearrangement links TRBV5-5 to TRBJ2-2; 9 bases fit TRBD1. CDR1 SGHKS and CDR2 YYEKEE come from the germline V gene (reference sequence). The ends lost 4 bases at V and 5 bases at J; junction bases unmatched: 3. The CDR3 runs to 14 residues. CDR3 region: CASSEDRGTGELFF. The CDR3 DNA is TGTGCCAGCAGCGAGGACAGGGGTACCGGGGAGCTGTTTTTT.

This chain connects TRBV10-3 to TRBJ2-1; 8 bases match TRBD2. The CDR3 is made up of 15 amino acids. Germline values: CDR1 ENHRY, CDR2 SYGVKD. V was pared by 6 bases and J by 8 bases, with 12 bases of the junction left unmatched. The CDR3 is CAIRDLEAGAHEQFF. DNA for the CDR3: TGTGCCATCAGAGACCTCGAAGCGGGAGCCCATGAGCAGTTCTTC.

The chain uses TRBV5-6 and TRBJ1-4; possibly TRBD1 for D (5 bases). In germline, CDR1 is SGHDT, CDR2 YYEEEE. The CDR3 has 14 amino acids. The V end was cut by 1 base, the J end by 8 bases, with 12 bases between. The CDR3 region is CASSLWGRDEKLFF. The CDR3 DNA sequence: TGTGCCAGCAGCTTGTGGGGAAGGGACGAAAAACTGTTTTTT. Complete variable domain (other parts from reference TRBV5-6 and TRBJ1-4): DAGVTQSPTHLIKTRGQQVTLRCSPKSGHDTVSWYQQALGQGPQFIFQYYEEEERQRGNFPDRFSGHQFPNYSSELNVNALLLGDSALYLCASSLWGRDEKLFFGSGTQLSVL.

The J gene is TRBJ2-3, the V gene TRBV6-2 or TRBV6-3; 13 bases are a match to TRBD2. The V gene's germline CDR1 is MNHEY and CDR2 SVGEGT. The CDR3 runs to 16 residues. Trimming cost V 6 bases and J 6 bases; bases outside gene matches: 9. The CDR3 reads CASSNGGTSGTDTQYF. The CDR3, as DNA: TGTGCCAGCAGCAACGGGGGGACTAGCGGGACGGATACGCAGTATTTT.

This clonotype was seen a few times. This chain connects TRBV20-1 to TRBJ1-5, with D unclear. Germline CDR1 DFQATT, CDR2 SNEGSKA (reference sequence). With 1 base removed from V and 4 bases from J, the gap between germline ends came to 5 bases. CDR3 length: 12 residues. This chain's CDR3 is CSARAPNQPQHF. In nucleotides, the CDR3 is TGCAGTGCTAGAGCACCGAATCAGCCCCAGCATTTT.

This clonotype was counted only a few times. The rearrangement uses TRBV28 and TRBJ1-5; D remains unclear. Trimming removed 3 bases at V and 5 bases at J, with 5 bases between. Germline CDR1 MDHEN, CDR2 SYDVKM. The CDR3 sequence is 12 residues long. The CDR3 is CASSFMDQPQHF. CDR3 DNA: TGTGCCAGCAGTTTCATGGATCAGCCCCAGCATTTT.

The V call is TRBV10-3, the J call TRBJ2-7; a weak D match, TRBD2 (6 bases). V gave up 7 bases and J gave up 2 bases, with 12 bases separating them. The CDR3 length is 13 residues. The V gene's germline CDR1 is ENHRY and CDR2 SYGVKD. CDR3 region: CAITRGVTYEQYF. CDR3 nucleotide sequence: TGTGCCATCACGCGGGGCGTTACCTACGAGCAGTACTTC.

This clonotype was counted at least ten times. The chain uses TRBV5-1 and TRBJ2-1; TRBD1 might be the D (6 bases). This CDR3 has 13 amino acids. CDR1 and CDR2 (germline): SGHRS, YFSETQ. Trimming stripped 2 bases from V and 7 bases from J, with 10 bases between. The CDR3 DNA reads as TGCGCCAGCAGCTTAGACAGGTTTAATGAGCAGTTCTTC. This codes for CASSLDRFNEQFF.

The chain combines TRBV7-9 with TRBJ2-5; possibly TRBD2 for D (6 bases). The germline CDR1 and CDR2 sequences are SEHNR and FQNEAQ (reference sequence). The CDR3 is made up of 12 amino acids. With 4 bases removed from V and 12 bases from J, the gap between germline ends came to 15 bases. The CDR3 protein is CASSSAGRPEYF. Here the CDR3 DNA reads TGTGCCAGCAGCTCAGCGGGCCGGCCCGAGTACTTC.

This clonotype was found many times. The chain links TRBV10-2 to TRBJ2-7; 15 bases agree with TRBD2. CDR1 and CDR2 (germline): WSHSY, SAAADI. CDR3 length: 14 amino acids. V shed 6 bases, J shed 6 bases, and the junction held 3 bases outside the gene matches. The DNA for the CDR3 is TGCGCCAGCAGGCCGGGACTAGCGGGAGGCGAGCAGTACTTC. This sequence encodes CASRPGLAGGEQYF.

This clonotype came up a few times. CDR3 sequence: CASSLNMQLTATNEKLFF. The CDR3 nucleotides read TGTGCCAGCAGCTTAAATATGCAGCTGACTGCAACTAATGAAAAACTGTTTTTT. The gene calls are TRBV11-2 and TRBJ1-4; D gene uncertain. CDR3 length equals 18 residues. Germline V lookup: CDR1 SGHAT, CDR2 FQNNGV. The germline V and J ends were trimmed by 2 bases and 0 bases, with 16 bases remaining between them.

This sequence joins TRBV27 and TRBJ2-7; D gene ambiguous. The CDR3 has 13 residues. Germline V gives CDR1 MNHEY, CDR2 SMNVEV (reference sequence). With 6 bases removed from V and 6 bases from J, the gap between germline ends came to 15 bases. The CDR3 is CASRPPLGIEQYF. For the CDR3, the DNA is TGTGCCAGCAGGCCCCCCCTGGGGATCGAGCAGTACTTC.

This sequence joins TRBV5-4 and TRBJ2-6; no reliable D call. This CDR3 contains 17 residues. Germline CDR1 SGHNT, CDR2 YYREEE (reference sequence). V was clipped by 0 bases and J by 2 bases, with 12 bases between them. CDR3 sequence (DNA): TGTGCCAGCAGCTTGGAGTTAGGGCAGGCTGGGGCCAACGTCCTGACTTTC. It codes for CASSLELGQAGANVLTF.